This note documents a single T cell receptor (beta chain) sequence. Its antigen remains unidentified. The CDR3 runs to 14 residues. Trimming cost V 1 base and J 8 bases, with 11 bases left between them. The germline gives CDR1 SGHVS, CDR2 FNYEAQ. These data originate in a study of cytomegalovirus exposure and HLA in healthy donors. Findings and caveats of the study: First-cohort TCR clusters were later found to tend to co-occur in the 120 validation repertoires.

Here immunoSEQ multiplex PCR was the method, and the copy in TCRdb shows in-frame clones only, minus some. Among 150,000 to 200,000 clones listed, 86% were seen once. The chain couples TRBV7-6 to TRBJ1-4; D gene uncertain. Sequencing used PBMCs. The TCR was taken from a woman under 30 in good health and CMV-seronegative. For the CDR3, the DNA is TGTGCCAGCAGCTTAGGAGGAAGTAACGAAAAACTGTTTTTT. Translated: CASSLGGSNEKLFF.